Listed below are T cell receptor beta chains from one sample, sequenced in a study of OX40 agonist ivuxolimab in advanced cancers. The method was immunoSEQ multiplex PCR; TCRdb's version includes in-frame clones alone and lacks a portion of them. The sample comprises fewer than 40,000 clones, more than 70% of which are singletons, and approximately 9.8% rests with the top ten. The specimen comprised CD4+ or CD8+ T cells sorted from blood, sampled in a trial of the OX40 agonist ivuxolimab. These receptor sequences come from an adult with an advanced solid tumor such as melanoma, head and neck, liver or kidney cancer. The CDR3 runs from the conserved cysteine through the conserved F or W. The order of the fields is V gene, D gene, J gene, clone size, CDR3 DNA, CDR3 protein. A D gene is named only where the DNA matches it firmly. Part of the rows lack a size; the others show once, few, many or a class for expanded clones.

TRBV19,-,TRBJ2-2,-,TGTGCCAGTAGTATGGGACTCGCTTTGGTCGGGGAGCTGTTTTTT,CASSMGLALVGELFF
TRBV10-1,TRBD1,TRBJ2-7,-,TGCGCCAGCAGTTACTCGGGGACAGGGCTCTACGAGCAGTACTTC,CASSYSGTGLYEQYF
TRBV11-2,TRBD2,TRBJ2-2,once,TGTGCCAGCAGCTTAGGGTCTAGCGGGAACACCGGGGAGCTGTTTTTT,CASSLGSSGNTGELFF
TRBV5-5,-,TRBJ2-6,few,TGTGCCAGCAGCCGAGACGACAGGTCCCCATCGAAAGGGGCCAACGTCCTGACTTTC,CASSRDDRSPSKGANVLTF
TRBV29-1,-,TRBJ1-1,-,TGCAGCGTGCTACAGGGAGCGAACACTGAAGCTTTCTTT,CSVLQGANTEAFF
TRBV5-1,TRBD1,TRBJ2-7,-,TGCGCCAGCAGGGGACAGGGGGGCTCTTTATACGAGCAGTACTTC,CASRGQGGSLYEQYF
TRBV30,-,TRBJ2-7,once,TGTGCCTGGTCCCTCGGGGGCATCTCTTACGAGCAGTACTTC,CAWSLGGISYEQYF
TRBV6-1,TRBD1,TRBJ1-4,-,TGTGCCAGCAGTGTTGGGACAGGAGGGGAAAAACTGTTTTTT,CASSVGTGGEKLFF
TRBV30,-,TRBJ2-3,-,TGTGCCTGGAGCCCGGGACGGACCACAGATACGCAGTATTTT,CAWSPGRTTDTQYF
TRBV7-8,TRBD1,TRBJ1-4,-,TGTGCCAGCAGCTCCGACCGGGACAGACATGAAAAACTGTTTTTT,CASSSDRDRHEKLFF
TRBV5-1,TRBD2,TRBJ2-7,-,TGCGCCAGCAGCCCGGGGACTAGCGGGGGATCCTCCTACGAGCAGTACTTC,CASSPGTSGGSSYEQYF
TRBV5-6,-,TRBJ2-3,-,TGTGCCAGCAGCACGGGCACAGATACGCAGTATTTT,CASSTGTDTQYF
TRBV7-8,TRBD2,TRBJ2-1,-,TGTGCCAGCAGCTTGCGGGGGGAAGCCTACAATGAGCAGTTCTTC,CASSLRGEAYNEQFF
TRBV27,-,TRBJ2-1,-,TGTGCCAGCAGTTTTCGACCTACGTCCTACAATGAGCAGTTCTTC,CASSFRPTSYNEQFF
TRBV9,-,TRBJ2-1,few,TGTGCCAGCAGCGTAGCCCCTAGTATTGACTACAATGAGCAGTTCTTC,CASSVAPSIDYNEQFF
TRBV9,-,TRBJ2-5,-,TGTGCCAGCAGCGTAGGTGCTTTGGCGGGGGAGACCCAGTACTTC,CASSVGALAGETQYF
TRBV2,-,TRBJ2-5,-,TGTGCCAGCAGTGTCGACCCTAATAAATTCAGGCAAGAGACCCAGTACTTC,CASSVDPNKFRQETQYF
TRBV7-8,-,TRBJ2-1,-,TGTGCCAGCAGCCCCCGTTCAACAGGGCGAAATGAGCAGTTCTTC,CASSPRSTGRNEQFF
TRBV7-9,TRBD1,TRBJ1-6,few,TGTGCCAGCAGGCCGACAGGGCATAATTCACCCCTCCACTTT,CASRPTGHNSPLHF
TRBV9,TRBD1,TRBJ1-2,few,TGTGCCAGCAGCGTTTCCCGGGACAGGAGACGTGGCTACACCTTC,CASSVSRDRRRGYTF
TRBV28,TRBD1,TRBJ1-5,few,TGTGCCAGCAACTTGGGACAGTTCAATCAGCCCCAGCATTTT,CASNLGQFNQPQHF
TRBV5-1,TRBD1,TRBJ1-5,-,TGCGCCAGCAGCATGGGACAGGGGAATCAGCCCCAGCATTTT,CASSMGQGNQPQHF
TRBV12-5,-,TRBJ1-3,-,TGTGCTAGTGGTGGGGGACTGATCTCTGGAAACACCATATATTTT,CASGGGLISGNTIYF
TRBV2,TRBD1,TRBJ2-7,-,TGTGCCAGCAGCGTGGATGGACAGGGGAAAGAGCAGTACTTC,CASSVDGQGKEQYF
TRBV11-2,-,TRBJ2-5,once,TGTGCCAGCAGCCTACGAGGGGGGTCGTACCAAGAGACCCAGTACTTC,CASSLRGGSYQETQYF
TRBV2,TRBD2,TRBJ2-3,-,TGTGCCAGCAGGCGAATAGCGGGGGGTGATACGCAGTATTTT,CASRRIAGGDTQYF
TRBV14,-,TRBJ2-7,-,TGTGCCAGCAGCCAAGTAGCGTCTAGTTTCTACGAGCAGTACTTC,CASSQVASSFYEQYF
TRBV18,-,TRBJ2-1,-,TGTGCCAGCTCACCTGGACAGACAAGCTCCTACAATGAGCAGTTCTTC,CASSPGQTSSYNEQFF
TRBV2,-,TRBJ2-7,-,TGTGCCAGCAATTTCCAGGGAGATTACGAGCAGTACTTC,CASNFQGDYEQYF
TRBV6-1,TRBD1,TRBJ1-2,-,TGTGCCAGCAGTGCCCGGACAGGGGACGGCTACACCTTC,CASSARTGDGYTF
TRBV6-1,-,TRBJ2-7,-,TGTGCCGTCGACGAGGGGGTGTGGCTGTACTTC,CAVDEGVWLYF
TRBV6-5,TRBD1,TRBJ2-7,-,TGTGCCAGCAGTGCTTGGACAGGGTCCTACGAGCAGTACTTC,CASSAWTGSYEQYF
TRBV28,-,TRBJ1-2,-,TGTGCCAGCAGCGCTATCAGAACCCTATATGGCTACACCTTC,CASSAIRTLYGYTF
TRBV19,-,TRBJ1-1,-,TGTGCCAGCAAGTACGCGGATGGGGACAAAGCTTTCTTT,CASKYADGDKAFF
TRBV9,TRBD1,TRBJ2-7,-,TGTGCCAGCAGCGTGTATGGGACAGCTGGTGGGGAGCAGTACTTC,CASSVYGTAGGEQYF
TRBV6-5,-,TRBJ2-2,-,TGTGCCAGCAGTTCCTTCGGGTTCGATACCGGGGAGCTGTTTTTT,CASSSFGFDTGELFF
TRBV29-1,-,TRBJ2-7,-,TGCAGCGTTGTTCGGACGTTGAGCTCCTACGAGCAGTACTTC,CSVVRTLSSYEQYF
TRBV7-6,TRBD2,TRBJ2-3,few,TGTGCCAGCAGCTCGTTAGCGGGAGGAGATACGCAGTATTTT,CASSSLAGGDTQYF
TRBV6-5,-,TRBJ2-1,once,TGTGCCAGCAGTGCCGGACTAAACTACAATGAGCAGTTCTTC,CASSAGLNYNEQFF
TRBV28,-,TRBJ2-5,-,TGTGCCAGCAGTTTAGGTCAGGCGGGTCGGGAGACCCAGTACTTC,CASSLGQAGRETQYF
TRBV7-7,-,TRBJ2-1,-,TGTGCCAGCAGCCCGAACCCTTCCAATGAGCAGTTCTTC,CASSPNPSNEQFF
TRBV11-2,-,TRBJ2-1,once,TGTGCCAGCAGCTTAGGCCTAGAAGCCAATGAGCAGTTCTTC,CASSLGLEANEQFF
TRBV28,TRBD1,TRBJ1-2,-,TGTGCCAGCACCCCAGGGACAGGGGTTTATGGCTACACCTTC,CASTPGTGVYGYTF
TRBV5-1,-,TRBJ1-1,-,TGCGCCAGCAGCCCCACGACAGATAGTCCTGAAGCTTTCTTT,CASSPTTDSPEAFF
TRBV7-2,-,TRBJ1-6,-,TGTGCCAGCAGCACACGCCATGAGGATAATTCACCCCTCCACTTT,CASSTRHEDNSPLHF
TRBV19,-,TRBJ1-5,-,TGTGCCAGTAGTCGGGGCCACAATCAGCCCCAGCATTTT,CASSRGHNQPQHF
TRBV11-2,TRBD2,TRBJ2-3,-,TGTGCCAGCAGCTTAGAACCGGGACTAGCGGGAGGGGGGCGGGGGCAGTATTTT,CASSLEPGLAGGGRGQYF
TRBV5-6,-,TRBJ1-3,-,TGTGCCAGCAGCTCCGCGGCCGGCAGCTCTGGAAACACCATATATTTT,CASSSAAGSSGNTIYF
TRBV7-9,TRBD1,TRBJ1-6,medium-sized,TGTGCCAGCAGCTCAACGGGACAGGGGAATTCACCCCTCCACTTT,CASSSTGQGNSPLHF
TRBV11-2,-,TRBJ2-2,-,TGTGCCAGCAGCTACACACGGACCGGGGAGCTGTTTTTT,CASSYTRTGELFF
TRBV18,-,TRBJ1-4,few,TGTGCCAGCTCACCGGGTCCAGGGCCCAATGAAAAACTGTTTTTT,CASSPGPGPNEKLFF
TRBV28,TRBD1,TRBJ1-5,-,TGTGCCAGCAGTTCCCCCTACAGGGGGGATAGCAATCAGCCCCAGCATTTT,CASSSPYRGDSNQPQHF
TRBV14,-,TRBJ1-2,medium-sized,TGTGCCAGCAGCCAAGTTCTCAGTGGTGGCTACACCTTC,CASSQVLSGGYTF
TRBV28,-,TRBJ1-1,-,TGTGCCAGCAGTATACCCGACAGGCTGGCTGAAGCTTTCTTT,CASSIPDRLAEAFF
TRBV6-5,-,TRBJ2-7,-,TGTGCCAGCAGTTACGGGATTACTTCCTACGAGCAGTACTTC,CASSYGITSYEQYF